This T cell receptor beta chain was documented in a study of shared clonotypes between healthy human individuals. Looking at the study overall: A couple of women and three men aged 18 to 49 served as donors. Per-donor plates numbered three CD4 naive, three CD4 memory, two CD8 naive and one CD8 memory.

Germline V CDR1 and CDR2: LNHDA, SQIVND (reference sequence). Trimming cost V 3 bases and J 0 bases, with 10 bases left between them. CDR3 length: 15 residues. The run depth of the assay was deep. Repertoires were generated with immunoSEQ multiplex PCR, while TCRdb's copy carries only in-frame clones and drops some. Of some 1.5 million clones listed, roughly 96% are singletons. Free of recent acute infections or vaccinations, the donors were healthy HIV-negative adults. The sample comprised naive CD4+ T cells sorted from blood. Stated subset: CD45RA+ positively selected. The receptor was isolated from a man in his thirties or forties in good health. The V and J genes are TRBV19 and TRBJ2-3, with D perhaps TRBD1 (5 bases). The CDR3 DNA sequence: TGTGCCAGTAGTATTATGGGGCCCAGCACAGATACGCAGTATTTT. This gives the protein CASSIMGPSTDTQYF.